Listed below are T cell receptor beta chains from one sample, sequenced in a study of CD8 T cells in ankylosing spondylitis. TCRdb re-derived calls from the 5' RACE reads in MiXCR, one entry per CDR3 protein. The data hold roughly 240,000 distinct CDR3 sequences, with over 7% observed a single time. Source material: blood, either unsorted or a sorted T cell fraction (not recorded which). The receptors originated from a female donor with ankylosing spondylitis or in good health (not recorded which). CDR3s include the opening cysteine and the closing phenylalanine or tryptophan. The D gene is left open where the match is weak. The size entry is marked missing in some rows and otherwise reads once, few, many or a size class.

J | V | size | D | CDR3 | DNA
TRBJ2-3 | TRBV15 | many | - | CATSTRPQGLVDTQYF | TGTGCCACCAGCACCCGACCACAGGGTTTGGTAGATACGCAGTATTTT
TRBJ2-2 | TRBV7-9 | - | - | CASRDFRVNTGELFF | TGTGCCAGCAGAGACTTTCGGGTGAACACCGGGGAGCTGTTTTTT
TRBJ1-1 | TRBV21-1 | - | - | CTSSEGVMNSEAFF | TGTACCAGCAGCGAGGGGGTTATGAACAGTGAAGCTTTCTTT
TRBJ2-1 | TRBV4-1 | - | TRBD2 | CASSQELGGSVFNEQFF | TGCGCCAGCAGCCAAGAATTGGGCGGGAGTGTCTTCAATGAGCAGTTCTTC
TRBJ2-5 | TRBV7-2 | few | - | CASSSPTWYQETQYF | TGTGCCAGCAGCTCCCCGACTTGGTATCAAGAGACCCAGTACTTC
TRBJ2-4 | TRBV12-3/TRBV12-4 | many | - | CASSSIFGGISGDIQYF | TGTGCCAGCAGTTCTATTTTTGGGGGGATAAGTGGGGACATTCAGTACTTC
TRBJ2-5 | TRBV12-3/TRBV12-4 | many | - | CASSLGVTRETQYF | TGTGCCAGCAGTTTAGGGGTCACAAGGGAGACCCAGTACTTC
TRBJ2-7 | TRBV6-5 | many | - | CASSYSSVSSYEQYF | TGTGCCAGCAGTTACTCTTCCGTAAGCTCCTACGAGCAGTACTTC
TRBJ1-3 | TRBV29-1 | many | - | CSVEDHSSGNTIYF | TGCAGCGTTGAAGATCACAGCTCTGGAAACACCATATATTTT
TRBJ2-3 | TRBV7-6 | many | - | CASSGAGRTDTQYF | TGTGCCAGCAGCGGGGCTGGGCGCACAGATACGCAGTATTTT
TRBJ1-2 | TRBV20-1 | many | - | CSAKASGPSGYTF | TGCAGTGCTAAGGCCTCGGGACCCTCCGGCTACACCTTC
TRBJ2-2 | TRBV4-3 | many | - | CASSQEKSGPGELFF | TGCGCCAGCAGCCAAGAAAAATCTGGGCCCGGGGAGCTGTTCTTT
TRBJ1-1 | TRBV18 | many | TRBD1 | CASSPSTGRYTEAFF | TGTGCCAGCTCACCATCGACAGGGCGGTATACTGAAGCTTTCTTT
TRBJ2-7 | TRBV6-1 | many | - | CASSLGLATTSSYEQYF | TGTGCCAGCAGTCTCGGGCTAGCCACCACCAGCTCCTACGAGCAGTACTTC
TRBJ1-1 | TRBV4-1 | many | - | CASSQGTQMNTEAFF | TGCGCCAGCAGCCAAGGAACCCAGATGAACACTGAAGCTTTCTTT
TRBJ2-1 | TRBV6-5 | few | TRBD1 | CASSYGTGSYNEQFF | TGTGCCAGCAGTTACGGGACAGGCTCCTACAATGAGCAGTTCTTC
TRBJ1-5 | TRBV20-1 | many | TRBD1 | CSATRQGGLSSNQPQHF | TGCAGTGCTACCCGACAGGGGGGCTTGAGTAGCAATCAGCCCCAGCATTTT
TRBJ2-5 | TRBV18 | many | TRBD2 | CASSLLAGTKETQYF | TGTGCCAGCTCACTCCTAGCGGGTACCAAGGAGACCCAGTACTTC
TRBJ1-1 | TRBV4-1 | many | - | CASSHPRGTEAFF | TGCGCCAGCAGCCATCCCAGAGGAACTGAAGCTTTCTTT
TRBJ1-2 | TRBV5-1 | many | - | CASSLKGPRGYTF | TGCGCCAGCAGCTTGAAGGGACCGAGGGGCTACACCTTC